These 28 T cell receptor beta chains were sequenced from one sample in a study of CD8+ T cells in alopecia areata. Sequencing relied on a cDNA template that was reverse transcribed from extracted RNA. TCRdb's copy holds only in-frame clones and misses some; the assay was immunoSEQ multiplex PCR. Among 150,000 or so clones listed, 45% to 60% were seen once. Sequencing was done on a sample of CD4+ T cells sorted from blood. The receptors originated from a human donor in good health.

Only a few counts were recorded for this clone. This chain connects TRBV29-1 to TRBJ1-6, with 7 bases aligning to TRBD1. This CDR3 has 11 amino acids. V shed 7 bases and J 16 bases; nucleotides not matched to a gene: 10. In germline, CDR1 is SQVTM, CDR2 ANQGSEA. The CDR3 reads CSALRGLELHF. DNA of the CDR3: TGCAGCGCCCTAAGGGGGCTAGAACTCCACTTT.

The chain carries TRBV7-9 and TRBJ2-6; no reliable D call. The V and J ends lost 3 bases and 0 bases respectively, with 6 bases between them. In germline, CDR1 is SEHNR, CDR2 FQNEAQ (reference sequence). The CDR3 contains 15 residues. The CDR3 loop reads CASSFGGSGANVLTF. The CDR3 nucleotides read TGTGCCAGCAGCTTTGGCGGCTCTGGGGCCAACGTCCTGACTTTC.

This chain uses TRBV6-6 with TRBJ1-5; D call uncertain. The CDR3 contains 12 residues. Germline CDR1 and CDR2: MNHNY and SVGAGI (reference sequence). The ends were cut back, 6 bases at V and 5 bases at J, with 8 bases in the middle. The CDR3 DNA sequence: TGTGCCAGCAGCCCTGCGTATCAGCCCCAGCATTTT. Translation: CASSPAYQPQHF.

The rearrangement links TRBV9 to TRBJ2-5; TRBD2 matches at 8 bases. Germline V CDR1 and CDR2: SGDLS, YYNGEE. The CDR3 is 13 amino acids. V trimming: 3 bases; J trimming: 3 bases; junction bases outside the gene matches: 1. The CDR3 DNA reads TGTGCCAGCAGCGGTAGCGGGAAAGAGACCCAGTACTTC. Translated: CASSGSGKETQYF.

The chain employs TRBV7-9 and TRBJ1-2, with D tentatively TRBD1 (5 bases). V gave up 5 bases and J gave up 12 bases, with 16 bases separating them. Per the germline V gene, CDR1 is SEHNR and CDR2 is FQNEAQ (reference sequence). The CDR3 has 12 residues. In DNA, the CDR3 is TGTGCCAGCAGCGGGGCGGGCGTCGGCCACACCTTC. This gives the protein CASSGAGVGHTF. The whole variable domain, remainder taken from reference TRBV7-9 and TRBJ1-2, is DTGVSQNPRHKITKRGQNVTFRCDPISEHNRLYWYRQTLGQGPEFLTYFQNEAQLEKSRLLSDRFSAERPKGSFSTLEIQRTEQGDSAMYLCASSGAGVGHTFGSGTRLTVV.

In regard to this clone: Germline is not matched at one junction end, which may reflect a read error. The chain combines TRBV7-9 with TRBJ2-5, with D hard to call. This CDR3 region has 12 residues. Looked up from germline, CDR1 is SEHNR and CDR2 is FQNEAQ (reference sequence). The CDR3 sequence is CASSVGQGTQYF. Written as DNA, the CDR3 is TGTGCCAGCAGCGTAGGCCAAGGGACCCAGTACTTC.

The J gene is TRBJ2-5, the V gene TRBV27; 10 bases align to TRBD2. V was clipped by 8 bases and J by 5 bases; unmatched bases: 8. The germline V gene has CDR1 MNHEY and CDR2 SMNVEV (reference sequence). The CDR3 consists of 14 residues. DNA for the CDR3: TGTGCCAGCCGGACTAGCGGAAGGCTTGAGACCCAGTACTTC. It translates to CASRTSGRLETQYF.

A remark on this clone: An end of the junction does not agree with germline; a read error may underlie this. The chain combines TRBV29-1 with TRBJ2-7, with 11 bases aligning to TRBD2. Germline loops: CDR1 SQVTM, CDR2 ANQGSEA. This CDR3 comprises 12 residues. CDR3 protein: CSATPLAGGIAF. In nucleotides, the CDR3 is TGCAGCGCCACCCCTCTAGCGGGAGGAATAGCCTTC.

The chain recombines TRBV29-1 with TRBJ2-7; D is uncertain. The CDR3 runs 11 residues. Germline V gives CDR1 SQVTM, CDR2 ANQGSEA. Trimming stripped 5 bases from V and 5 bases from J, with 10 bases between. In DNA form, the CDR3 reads TGCAGCGTTTGCCAGGTAGACGAGCAGTACTTC. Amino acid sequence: CSVCQVDEQYF.

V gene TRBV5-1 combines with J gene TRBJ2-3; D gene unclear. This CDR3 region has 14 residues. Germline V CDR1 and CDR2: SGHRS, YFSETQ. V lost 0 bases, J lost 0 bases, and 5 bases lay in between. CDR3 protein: CASSLGSSTDTQYF. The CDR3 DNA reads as TGCGCCAGCAGCTTGGGCTCCAGCACAGATACGCAGTATTTT.

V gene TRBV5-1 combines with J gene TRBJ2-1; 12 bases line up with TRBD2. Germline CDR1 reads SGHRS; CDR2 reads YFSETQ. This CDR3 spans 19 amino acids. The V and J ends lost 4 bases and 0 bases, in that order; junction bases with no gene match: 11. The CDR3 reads CASSGTGLAGYLSYNEQFF. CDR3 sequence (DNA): TGCGCCAGCAGCGGAACCGGACTAGCGGGATACCTCTCCTACAATGAGCAGTTCTTC.

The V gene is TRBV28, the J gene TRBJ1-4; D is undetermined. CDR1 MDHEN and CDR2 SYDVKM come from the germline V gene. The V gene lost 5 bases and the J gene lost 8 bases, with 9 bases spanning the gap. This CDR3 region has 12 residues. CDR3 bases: TGTGCCAGCAGTCAGAAAGGCGAAAAACTGTTTTTT. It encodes CASSQKGEKLFF.

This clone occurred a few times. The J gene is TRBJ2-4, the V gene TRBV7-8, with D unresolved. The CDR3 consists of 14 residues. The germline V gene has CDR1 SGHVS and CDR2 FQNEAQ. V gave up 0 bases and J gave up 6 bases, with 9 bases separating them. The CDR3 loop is CASSLATYPNIQYF. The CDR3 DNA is TGTGCCAGCAGCTTAGCGACCTATCCAAACATTCAGTACTTC.

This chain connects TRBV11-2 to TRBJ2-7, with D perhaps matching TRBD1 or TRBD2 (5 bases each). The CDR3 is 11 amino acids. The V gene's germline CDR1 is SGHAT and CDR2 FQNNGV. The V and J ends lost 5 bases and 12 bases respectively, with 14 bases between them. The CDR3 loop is CASSPGGRGYF. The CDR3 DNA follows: TGTGCCAGCAGCCCTGGGGGTAGGGGGTACTTC. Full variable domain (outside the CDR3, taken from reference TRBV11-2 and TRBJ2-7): EAGVAQSPRYKIIEKRQSVAFWCNPISGHATLYWYQQILGQGPKLLIQFQNNGVVDDSQLPKDRFSAERLKGVDSTLKIQPAKLEDSAVYLCASSPGGRGYFGPGTRLTVT.

CDR3 coding DNA: TGTGCCAGCAGCCACTACCGGGACAGGGGACTCATGGGGGCCAACGTCCTGACTTTC. Its translation is CASSHYRDRGLMGANVLTF. The chain links TRBV7-9 to TRBJ2-6; 10 bases map to TRBD1. Germline CDR1 SEHNR, CDR2 FQNEAQ (reference sequence). Trimming at V came to 5 bases and at J to 4 bases, leaving 14 bases not matched to a gene. This CDR3 has 19 residues.

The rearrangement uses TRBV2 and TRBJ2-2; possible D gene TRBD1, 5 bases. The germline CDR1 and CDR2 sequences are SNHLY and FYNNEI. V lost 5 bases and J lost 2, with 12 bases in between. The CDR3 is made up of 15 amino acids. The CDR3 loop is CASSQTVTNTGELFF. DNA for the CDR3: TGTGCCAGCAGTCAGACAGTAACTAACACCGGGGAGCTGTTTTTT. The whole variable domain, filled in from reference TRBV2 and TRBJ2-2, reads EPEVTQTPSHQVTQMGQEVILRCVPISNHLYFYWYRQILGQKVEFLVSFYNNEISEKSEIFDDQFSVERPDGSNFTLKIRSTKLEDSAMYFCASSQTVTNTGELFFGEGSRLTVL.

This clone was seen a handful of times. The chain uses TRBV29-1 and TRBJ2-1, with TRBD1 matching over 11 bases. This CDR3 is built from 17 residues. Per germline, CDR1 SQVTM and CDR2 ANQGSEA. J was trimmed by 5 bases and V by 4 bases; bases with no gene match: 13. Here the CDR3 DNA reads TGCAGCGTTGTAGATGACATGGGACAGGGGGTCCACAATGAGCAGTTCTTC. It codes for CSVVDDMGQGVHNEQFF.

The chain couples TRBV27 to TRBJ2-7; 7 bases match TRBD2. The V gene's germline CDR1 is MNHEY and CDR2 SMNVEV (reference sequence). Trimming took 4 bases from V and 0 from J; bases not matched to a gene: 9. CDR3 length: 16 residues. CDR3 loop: CASSSPASGNSYEQYF. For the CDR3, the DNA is TGTGCCAGCAGTTCCCCCGCTAGCGGCAACTCCTACGAGCAGTACTTC.

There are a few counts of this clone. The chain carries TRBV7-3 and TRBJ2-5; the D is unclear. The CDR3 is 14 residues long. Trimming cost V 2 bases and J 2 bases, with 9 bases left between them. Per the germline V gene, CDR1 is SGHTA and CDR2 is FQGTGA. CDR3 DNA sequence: TGTGCCAGCAGCTTATCGGCAGGTCAAGAGACCCAGTACTTC. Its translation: CASSLSAGQETQYF.

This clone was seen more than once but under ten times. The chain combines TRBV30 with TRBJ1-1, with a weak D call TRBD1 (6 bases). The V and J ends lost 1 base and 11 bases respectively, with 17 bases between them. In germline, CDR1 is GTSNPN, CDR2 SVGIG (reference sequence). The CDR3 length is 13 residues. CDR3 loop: CAWSGQGSRRAFF. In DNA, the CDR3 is TGTGCCTGGAGTGGCCAGGGGAGTCGTAGGGCTTTCTTT. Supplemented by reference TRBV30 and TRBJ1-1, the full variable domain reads SQTIHQWPATLVQPVGSPLSLECTVEGTSNPNLYWYRQAAGRGLQLLFYSVGIGQISSEVPQNLSASRPQDRQFILSSKKLLLSDSGFYLCAWSGQGSRRAFFGQGTRLTVV.

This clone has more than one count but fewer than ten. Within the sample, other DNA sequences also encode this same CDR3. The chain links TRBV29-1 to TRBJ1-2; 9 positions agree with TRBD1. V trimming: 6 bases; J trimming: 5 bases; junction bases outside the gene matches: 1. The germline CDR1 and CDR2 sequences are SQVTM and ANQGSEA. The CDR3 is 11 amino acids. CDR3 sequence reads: CSVGTGYGYTF. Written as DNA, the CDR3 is TGCAGCGTCGGGACAGGGTATGGCTACACCTTC.

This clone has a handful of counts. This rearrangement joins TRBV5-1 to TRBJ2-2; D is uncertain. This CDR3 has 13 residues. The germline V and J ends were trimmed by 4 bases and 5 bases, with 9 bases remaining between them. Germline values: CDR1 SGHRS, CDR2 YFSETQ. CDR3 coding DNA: TGCGCCAGCAGCACCTACTATACCGGGGAGCTGTTTTTT. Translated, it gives CASSTYYTGELFF.

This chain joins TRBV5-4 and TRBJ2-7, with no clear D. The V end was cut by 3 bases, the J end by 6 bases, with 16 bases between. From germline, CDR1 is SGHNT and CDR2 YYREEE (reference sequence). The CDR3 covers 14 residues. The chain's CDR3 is CASSSTLQAAEQYF. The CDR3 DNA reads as TGTGCCAGCAGCTCAACCTTGCAGGCGGCCGAGCAGTACTTC.

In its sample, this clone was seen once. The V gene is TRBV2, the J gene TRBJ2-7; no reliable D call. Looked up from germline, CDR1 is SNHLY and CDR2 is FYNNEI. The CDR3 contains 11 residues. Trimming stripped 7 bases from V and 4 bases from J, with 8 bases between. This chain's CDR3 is CASTTLYEQYF. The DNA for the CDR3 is TGTGCCAGCACTACCTTATACGAGCAGTACTTC.

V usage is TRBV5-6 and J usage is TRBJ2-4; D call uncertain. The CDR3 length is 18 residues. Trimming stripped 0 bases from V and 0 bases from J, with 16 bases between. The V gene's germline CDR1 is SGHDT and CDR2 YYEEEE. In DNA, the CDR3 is TGTGCCAGCAGCTTGGAGCGACGGCGGCTTCTAGCCAAAAACATTCAGTACTTC. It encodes CASSLERRRLLAKNIQYF.

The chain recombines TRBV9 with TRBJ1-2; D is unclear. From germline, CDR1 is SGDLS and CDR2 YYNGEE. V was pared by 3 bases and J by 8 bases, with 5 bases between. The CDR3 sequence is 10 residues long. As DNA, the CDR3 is TGTGCCAGCAGCGGAAGGGGCTACACCTTC. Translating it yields CASSGRGYTF.

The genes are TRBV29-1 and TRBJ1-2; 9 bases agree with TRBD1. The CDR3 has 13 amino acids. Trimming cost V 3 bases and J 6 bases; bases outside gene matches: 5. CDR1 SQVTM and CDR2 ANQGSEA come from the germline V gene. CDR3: CSVEGQGADGYTF. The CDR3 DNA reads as TGCAGCGTTGAGGGACAGGGAGCCGATGGCTACACCTTC.

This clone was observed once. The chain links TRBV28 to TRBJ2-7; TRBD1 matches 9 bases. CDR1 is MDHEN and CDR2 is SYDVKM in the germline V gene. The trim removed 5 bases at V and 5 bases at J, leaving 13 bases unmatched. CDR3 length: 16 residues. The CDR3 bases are TGTGCCAGCAGTCCCGGGACAGGGTTTGCTGTGGACGAGCAGTACTTC. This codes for CASSPGTGFAVDEQYF.